This T cell receptor (beta chain) derives from a study of vaccination and CD4 T cells after COVID-19. The study, taken as a whole, reports: Spike mono-reactive clones accounted for 304 of the 307 vaccine-specific clones found in convalescent patients.

The Oncomine TCR Beta short-read assay was applied to DNA of cultured CD4+ T cells. TCRdb redid the calling of the PCR reads with MiXCR, one entry per CDR3 protein. The sample lists roughly 16,000 distinct CDR3 sequences; 44% were seen once. CDR3 length: 15 residues. Germline V gene lookup returns CDR1 SGHVS and CDR2 FQNEAQ. V shed 5 bases, J shed 9 bases, and the junction held 8 bases outside the gene matches. This clonotype has only a few counts. Its antigen is unknown. Treatment: 10-day PBMC culture with coronavirus spike peptide pools or control peptides (ViraFEST assay). Sequenced material: CD4+ T cells from blood, cultured in vitro. The V call is TRBV7-8, the J call TRBJ2-1, with TRBD2 matching over 12 bases. The origin of this receptor is a human donor who had recovered from COVID-19. The CDR3 DNA reads as TGTGCCAGCAGCCCTAGCGGGAGGGCCCGCGGTGAGCAGTTCTTC. Its translation: CASSPSGRARGEQFF.